The rows below give T cell receptor beta chains drawn from one sample of a study of control samples from healthy donors and cancer patients. The data were produced by immunoSEQ multiplex PCR, yet TCRdb's version contains in-frame clones alone and is incomplete. The table has about 170,000 clones, roughly 95% seen once; the top ten hold approximately 4%. Sequenced material: blood. These receptors were obtained from an older woman in good health. Each CDR3 is given with its conserved first and last residue. Fields, in order: D gene, J gene, clone size, V gene, CDR3 protein, CDR3 DNA. D genes are given only for firm matches. Size is omitted from some rows. Given values are once, few, many or a class for expanded clones.

>-|TRBJ1-2|-|TRBV6-5
CASSRGANYGYTF
TGTGCCAGCAGTCGCGGGGCTAACTATGGCTACACCTTC
>-|TRBJ1-6|-|TRBV4-1
CASSQGEVLQDSPLHF
TGCGCCAGCAGCCAAGGGGAGGTTCTACAGGATTCACCCCTCCACTTT
>-|TRBJ2-4|few|TRBV6-4
CASSEGGSQNIQYF
TGTGCCAGCAGTGAGGGGGGCAGCCAAAACATTCAGTACTTC
>-|TRBJ1-2|-|TRBV19
CATIDRFGANYGYTF
TGTGCCACCATTGACAGGTTCGGAGCTAACTATGGCTACACCTTC
>-|TRBJ1-3|-|TRBV10-3
CAISAASGNTIYF
TGTGCCATCAGTGCGGCCTCTGGAAACACCATATATTTT
>-|TRBJ1-4|once|TRBV7-3
CASSLGQILATNEKLFF
TGTGCCAGCAGCTTGGGGCAGATACTGGCAACTAATGAAAAACTGTTTTTT
>TRBD1|TRBJ1-2|once|TRBV6-6
CASSRQIPGQDTANYGYTF
TGTGCCAGCAGTCGTCAGATCCCGGGACAGGACACAGCTAACTATGGCTACACCTTC
>-|TRBJ1-1|-|TRBV9
CASNTGRSDTEAFF
TGTGCCAGTAATACGGGGAGGTCGGACACTGAAGCTTTCTTT
>TRBD2|TRBJ2-7|-|TRBV9
CASSVGDTRTSGAYEQYF
TGTGCCAGCAGCGTAGGGGACACGAGGACTAGCGGGGCCTACGAGCAGTACTTC
>-|TRBJ1-5|-|TRBV6-5
CASSYSNQGKGPQHF
TGTGCCAGCAGTTACTCGAACCAGGGAAAGGGGCCCCAGCATTTT
>-|TRBJ1-1|-|TRBV5-1
CASSLGEGGAFF
TGCGCCAGCAGCTTGGGGGAGGGGGGAGCTTTCTTT
>-|TRBJ1-2|-|TRBV7-8
CASSLGRFDGYTF
TGTGCCAGCAGCTTAGGCAGGTTCGATGGCTACACCTTC
>-|TRBJ2-7|-|TRBV19
CASSIDLRNYEQYF
TGTGCCAGTAGTATAGATTTACGGAACTACGAGCAGTACTTC
>TRBD1|TRBJ2-7|-|TRBV11-2
CASSLSATGWDFYEQYF
TGTGCCAGCAGCCTGTCGGCGACAGGGTGGGATTTCTACGAGCAGTACTTC
>-|TRBJ1-3|-|TRBV9
CASSVSLQYSGNTIYF
TGTGCCAGCAGCGTGAGTCTCCAATACTCTGGAAACACCATATATTTT
>TRBD1|TRBJ1-2|-|TRBV11-2
CASSLGGTTGNYGYTF
TGTGCCAGCAGCTTAGGGGGCACGACAGGGAACTATGGCTACACCTTC
>-|TRBJ1-2|-|TRBV5-5
CASSLAGGANYGYTF
TGTGCCAGCAGCTTGGCGGGGGGCGCCAACTATGGCTACACCTTC
>TRBD2|TRBJ2-3|-|TRBV6-4
CASSDSVAGGSTDTQYF
TGTGCCAGCAGTGACTCGGTAGCGGGGGGGAGCACAGATACGCAGTATTTT
>-|TRBJ2-7|-|TRBV7-2
CASSPFSGSSYEQYF
TGTGCCAGCAGCCCGTTTAGCGGTAGCTCCTACGAGCAGTACTTC
>TRBD1|TRBJ2-7|-|TRBV5-6
CASSFRRRTGDYF
TGTGCCAGCAGCTTCCGCCGTAGGACAGGGGACTACTTC
>-|TRBJ1-2|-|TRBV7-8
CASSSHSPDGYTF
TGTGCCAGCAGCTCTCACTCCCCGGATGGCTACACCTTC
>-|TRBJ2-1|-|TRBV7-3
CASSLWGAGEQFF
TGTGCCAGCAGCTTATGGGGGGCTGGTGAGCAGTTCTTC
>-|TRBJ1-2|-|TRBV9
CASSVGGPGVGYGYTF
TGTGCCAGCAGCGTAGGTGGCCCGGGGGTCGGCTATGGCTACACCTTC
>-|TRBJ1-4|-|TRBV23-1
CASSQRGRGLGNEKLFF
TGCGCCAGCAGTCAAAGGGGGAGAGGGCTGGGTAATGAAAAACTGTTTTTT
>TRBD1|TRBJ1-5|-|TRBV6-6
CASSYSNRGRNQPQHF
TGTGCCAGCAGTTATTCGAACAGGGGGCGAAATCAGCCCCAGCATTTT
>TRBD1|TRBJ1-3|-|TRBV9
CASSGQGNTIYF
TGTGCCAGCTCGGGACAGGGCAACACCATATATTTT
>-|TRBJ1-1|-|TRBV4-3
CASSQDRGPEAFF
TGCGCCAGCAGCCAAGATCGGGGCCCTGAAGCTTTCTTT
>-|TRBJ1-1|-|TRBV19
CASMDAEAFF
TGTGCCAGTATGGACGCTGAAGCTTTCTTT
>-|TRBJ2-7|-|TRBV2
CASRRTQSSYEQYF
TGTGCCAGCAGAAGGACTCAAAGCTCCTACGAGCAGTACTTC
>TRBD1|TRBJ1-6|-|TRBV18
CASSTGQNSPLHF
TGTGCCAGCTCGACAGGGCAAAATTCACCCCTCCACTTT
>TRBD1|TRBJ2-2|once|TRBV11-3
CASSLDGTGPTGELFF
TGTGCCAGCAGCTTAGATGGGACAGGGCCCACCGGGGAGCTGTTTTTT
>TRBD2|TRBJ2-2|-|TRBV12-5
CASGLFGTSGGARELFF
TGTGCTAGTGGTTTGTTCGGGACTAGCGGGGGGGCCAGGGAGCTGTTTTTT
>-|TRBJ1-1|-|TRBV5-1
CASSLVWGAAGLNTEAFF
TGCGCCAGCAGCTTGGTTTGGGGGGCGGCGGGGTTGAACACTGAAGCTTTCTTT
>-|TRBJ1-5|-|TRBV6-6
CASTGTRGFSNQPQHF
TGTGCCAGCACTGGGACTCGGGGATTTAGCAATCAGCCCCAGCATTTT
>TRBD1|TRBJ1-1|-|TRBV18
CASSLGTGGDWGAFF
TGTGCCAGCTCACTTGGGACAGGTGGGGACTGGGGAGCTTTCTTT
>-|TRBJ1-2|-|TRBV6-2/TRBV6-3
CASSRMGYGYTF
TGTGCCAGCAGTAGGATGGGCTATGGCTACACCTTC
>-|TRBJ1-1|-|TRBV29-1
CSVESFANTEAFF
TGCAGCGTTGAATCGTTCGCGAACACTGAAGCTTTCTTT
>-|TRBJ1-5|-|TRBV5-6
CASSLVGVSNQPQHF
TGTGCCAGCAGCTTGGTTGGGGTCAGCAATCAGCCCCAGCATTTT
>-|TRBJ1-2|-|TRBV7-2
CASSFQDRVYGYTF
TGTGCCAGCAGCTTTCAGGACCGTGTCTATGGCTACACCTTC
>-|TRBJ1-3|-|TRBV5-8
CASSPTSGNTIYF
TGTGCCAGCAGCCCCACTTCTGGAAACACCATATATTTT
>TRBD1|TRBJ2-7|-|TRBV25-1
CASSEYGTAETYEQYF
TGTGCCAGCAGTGAATATGGGACAGCCGAAACCTACGAGCAGTACTTC
>-|TRBJ1-1|-|TRBV19
CASSIVWDGNTEAFF
TGTGCCAGTAGTATAGTCTGGGACGGGAACACTGAAGCTTTCTTT
>TRBD1|TRBJ2-3|-|TRBV5-6
CASSLFADRDTDTQYF
TGTGCCAGCAGCTTGTTTGCGGACAGGGACACAGATACGCAGTATTTT
>TRBD1|TRBJ1-1|-|TRBV6-5
CASSRGTRDTEAFF
TGTGCCAGCAGCAGGGGGACAAGGGACACTGAAGCTTTCTTT
>-|TRBJ2-3|-|TRBV15
CATSRSIGTHTDTQYF
TGTGCCACCAGCAGAAGTATCGGGACTCACACAGATACGCAGTATTTT
>TRBD2|TRBJ2-4|-|TRBV25-1
CASSGLAGVDIQYF
TGTGCCAGCAGTGGATTAGCGGGGGTTGACATTCAGTACTTC
>-|TRBJ1-3|-|TRBV6-6
CASSYPRGSGNTIYF
TGTGCCAGCAGTTACCCCCGGGGCTCTGGAAACACCATATATTTT
>TRBD1|TRBJ1-6|-|TRBV6-5
CASSKGGTVGSALHF
TGTGCCAGCAGTAAGGGGGGGACAGTGGGTTCGGCCCTCCACTTT
>TRBD1|TRBJ1-2|-|TRBV5-4
CASSSGQDYGYTF
TGTGCCAGCAGCTCGGGACAGGACTATGGCTACACCTTC
>TRBD2|TRBJ2-7|-|TRBV6-5
CASSYSSGGGYEQYF
TGTGCCAGCAGTTACTCGTCGGGAGGAGGCTACGAGCAGTACTTC